What follows are 2 T cell receptor beta chains derived from one specimen sequenced in a study of a mutant IDH1 vaccine in newly diagnosed glioma. Their antigens are not known. Time point indicated: week 23, last vaccination. Each vaccine dose was 300 ug of mutant IDH1 20-mer peptide, with topical imiquimod. Generated by immunoSEQ multiplex PCR, the TCRdb table keeps only in-frame clones and is missing some. The sample holds tens of thousands of clones, roughly four fifths seen once. The sequences come from PBMCs, collected from a glioma patient whose treatment included an IDH1 peptide vaccine. Receptors were obtained from a young man with glioma.

The gene calls are TRBV19 and TRBJ1-1; tentatively, D is TRBD1 (6 bases). V dropped 0 bases and J dropped 7 bases, with 15 bases sitting between them. Germline V CDR1 and CDR2: LNHDA, SQIVND (reference sequence). The CDR3 totals 15 residues. The chain's CDR3 is CASSIDRTASGEAFF. The CDR3 coding sequence is TGTGCCAGTAGTATAGATAGGACAGCTTCGGGTGAAGCTTTCTTT.

The V gene is TRBV7-9, the J gene TRBJ2-4, with TRBD2 identical over 13 bases. Germline loops: CDR1 SEHNR, CDR2 FQNEAQ (reference sequence). V dropped 3 bases and J dropped 0; count of bases not matched to a gene: 8. The CDR3 contains 19 residues. The CDR3 nucleotides are TGTGCCAGCAGCTTTGGGACTAGCGGGACGATTCTAGCCAAAAACATTCAGTACTTC. Translated, it gives CASSFGTSGTILAKNIQYF. Full variable domain (remainder filled in from reference TRBV7-9 and TRBJ2-4): DTGVSQNPRHKITKRGQNVTFRCDPISEHNRLYWYRQTLGQGPEFLTYFQNEAQLEKSRLLSDRFSAERPKGSFSTLEIQRTEQGDSAMYLCASSFGTSGTILAKNIQYFGAGTRLSVL.